Listed here are 5 T cell receptor beta chains from one sample, sequenced in a study of control samples from healthy donors and cancer patients. Profiled with immunoSEQ multiplex PCR; TCRdb holds only in-frame clones, not every one. The table includes 150,000 to 200,000 clones, around 90% detected once. Material: blood. These receptors were obtained from a woman aged 50 to 65 in good health.

The J gene is TRBJ1-2, the V gene TRBV5-1; D is unresolved. V was clipped by 0 bases and J by 8 bases, with 14 bases between them. This CDR3 comprises 14 residues. CDR1 SGHRS and CDR2 YFSETQ come from the germline V gene. Here the CDR3 DNA reads TGCGCCAGCAGCTTGGATCAAACCGGGTGGGGCTACACCTTC. Its protein product is CASSLDQTGWGYTF.

The chain carries TRBV5-6 and TRBJ2-2; 8 bases line up with TRBD1. After removal of 9 bases from V and 5 bases from J, the junction contained 9 bases not matched to a gene. Germline V gives CDR1 SGHDT, CDR2 YYEEEE. The CDR3 runs 14 residues. In nucleotides, the CDR3 is TGTGCCACCGGCGGACAGGGTCGGACCGGGGAGCTGTTTTTT. Its translation is CATGGQGRTGELFF. The full variable domain, its missing parts supplied by reference TRBV5-6 and TRBJ2-2, is DAGVTQSPTHLIKTRGQQVTLRCSPKSGHDTVSWYQQALGQGPQFIFQYYEEEERQRGNFPDRFSGHQFPNYSSELNVNALLLGDSALYLCATGGQGRTGELFFGEGSRLTVL.

The genes are TRBV27 and TRBJ1-1, with 9 nucleotides matching TRBD1. The germline V gene encodes CDR1 MNHEY and CDR2 SMNVEV (reference sequence). This CDR3 contains 14 residues. V lost 5 bases and J lost 5; bases outside the gene matches: 6. The CDR3 bases are TGTGCCAGCAGTGACAGGGGGGGAGTAACTGAAGCTTTCTTT. It is translated as CASSDRGGVTEAFF.

The CDR3 is CASSHGTSGDSGELFF. DNA for the CDR3: TGTGCCAGCAGCCATGGGACTAGCGGAGATTCCGGGGAGCTGTTTTTT. V and J are TRBV4-2 and TRBJ2-2; 11 nucleotides align to TRBD2. CDR3 length: 16 residues. With 3 bases clipped from V and 6 bases from J, the junction kept 6 bases outside the gene matches. Looked up from germline, CDR1 is LGHNA and CDR2 is YNFKEQ.

This chain connects TRBV30 to TRBJ1-5, with 7 nucleotides matching TRBD1. Germline lookup yields CDR1 GTSNPN and CDR2 SVGIG (reference sequence). V trimming: 5 bases; J trimming: 6 bases; junction bases outside the gene matches: 7. CDR3 size: 13 residues. DNA for the CDR3: TGTGCCTGGGCGAGCCAGGGGGGTCAGCCCCAGCATTTT. Translated, it gives CAWASQGGQPQHF.